The sequence of this TCR beta chain was determined in a study of T cell responses to AZD1222 COVID-19 vaccine. Some clones are missing from TCRdb's copy, which holds only in-frame ones; the method was immunoSEQ multiplex PCR. The sample shows over 95,000 clones, more than 85% of them seen only once. Losses at the gene ends were 1 base for V and 0 bases for J; bases not matched to a gene: 3. CDR3 length: 17 amino acids. From germline, CDR1 is LGHNA and CDR2 YSLEER. This receptor was identified in an adult in good health. The chain joins TRBV4-3 to TRBJ2-6, with TRBD1 identical over 7 bases. The source was peripheral blood, collected on day 0 of AZD1222 vaccination. CDR3 amino acids: CASSQVGTASGANVLTF. In nucleotides, the CDR3 is TGCGCCAGCAGCCAAGTCGGGACAGCCTCTGGGGCCAACGTCCTGACTTTC.